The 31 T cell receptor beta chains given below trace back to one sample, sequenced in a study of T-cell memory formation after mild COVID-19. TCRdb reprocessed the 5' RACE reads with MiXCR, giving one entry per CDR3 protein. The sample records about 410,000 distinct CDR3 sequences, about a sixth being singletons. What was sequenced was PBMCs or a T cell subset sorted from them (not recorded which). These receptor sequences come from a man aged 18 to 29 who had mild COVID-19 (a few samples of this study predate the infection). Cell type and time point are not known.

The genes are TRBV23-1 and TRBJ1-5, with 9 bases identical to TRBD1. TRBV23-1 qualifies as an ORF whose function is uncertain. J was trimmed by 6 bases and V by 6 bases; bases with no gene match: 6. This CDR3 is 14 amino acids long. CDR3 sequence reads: CASRLTGGPQPQHF. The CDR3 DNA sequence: TGCGCCAGCAGACTCACAGGGGGCCCTCAGCCCCAGCATTTT.

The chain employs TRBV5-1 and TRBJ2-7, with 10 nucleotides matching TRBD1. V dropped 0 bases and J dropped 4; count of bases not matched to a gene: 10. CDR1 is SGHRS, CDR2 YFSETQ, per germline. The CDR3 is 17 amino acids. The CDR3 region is CASSLEPRTGGVYEQYF. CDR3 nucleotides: TGCGCCAGCAGCTTGGAACCTCGGACAGGGGGGGTGTACGAGCAGTACTTC.

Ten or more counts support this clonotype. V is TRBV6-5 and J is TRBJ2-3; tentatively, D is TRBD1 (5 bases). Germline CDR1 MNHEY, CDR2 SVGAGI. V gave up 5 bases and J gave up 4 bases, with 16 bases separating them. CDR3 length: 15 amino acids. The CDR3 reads CASSAWQEGADTQYF. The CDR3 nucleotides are TGTGCCAGCAGTGCTTGGCAGGAAGGGGCAGATACGCAGTATTTT.

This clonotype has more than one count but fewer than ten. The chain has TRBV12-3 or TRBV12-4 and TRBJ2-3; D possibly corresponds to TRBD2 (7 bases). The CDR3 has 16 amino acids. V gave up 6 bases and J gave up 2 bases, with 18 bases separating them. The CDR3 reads CASRTLDGGLTDTQYF. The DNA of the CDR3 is TGTGCCAGCAGGACACTTGACGGGGGGCTCACAGATACGCAGTATTTT.

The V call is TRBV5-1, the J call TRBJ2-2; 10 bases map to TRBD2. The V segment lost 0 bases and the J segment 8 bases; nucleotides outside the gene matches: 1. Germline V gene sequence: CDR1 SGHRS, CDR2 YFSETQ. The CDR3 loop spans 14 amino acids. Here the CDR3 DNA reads TGCGCCAGCAGCTTGGGGACTAGCGGTGGGGAGCTGTTTTTT. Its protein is CASSLGTSGGELFF.

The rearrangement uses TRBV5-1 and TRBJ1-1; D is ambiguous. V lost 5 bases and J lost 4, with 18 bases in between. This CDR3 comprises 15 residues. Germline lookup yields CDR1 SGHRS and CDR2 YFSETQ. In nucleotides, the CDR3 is TGCGCCAGCAGGATAAAGTTGACGGGTGGCACTGAAGCTTTCTTT. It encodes CASRIKLTGGTEAFF.

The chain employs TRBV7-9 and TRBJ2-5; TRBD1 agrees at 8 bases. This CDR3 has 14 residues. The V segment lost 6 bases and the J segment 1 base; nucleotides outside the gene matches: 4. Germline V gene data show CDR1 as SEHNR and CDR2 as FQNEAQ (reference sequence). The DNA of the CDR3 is TGTGCCAGCAGGACAGGGGCCGTCCAAGAGACCCAGTACTTC. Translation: CASRTGAVQETQYF.

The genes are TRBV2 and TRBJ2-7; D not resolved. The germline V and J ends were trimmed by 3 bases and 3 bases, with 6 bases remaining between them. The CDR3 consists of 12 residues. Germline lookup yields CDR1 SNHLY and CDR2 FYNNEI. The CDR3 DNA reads TGTGCCAGCAGTGAGGGCCACTACGAGCAGTACTTC. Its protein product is CASSEGHYEQYF.

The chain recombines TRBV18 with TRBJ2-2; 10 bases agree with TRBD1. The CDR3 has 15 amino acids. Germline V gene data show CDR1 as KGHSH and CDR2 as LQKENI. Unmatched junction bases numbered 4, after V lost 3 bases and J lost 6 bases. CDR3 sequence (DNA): TGTGCCAGCTCACCCGACAGGGGGCTTTCCGGGGAGCTGTTTTTT. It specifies CASSPDRGLSGELFF.

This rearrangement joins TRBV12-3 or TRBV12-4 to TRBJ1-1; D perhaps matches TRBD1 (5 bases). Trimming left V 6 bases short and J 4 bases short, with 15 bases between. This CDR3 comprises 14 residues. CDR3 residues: CASRIGGGITEAFF. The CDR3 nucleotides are TGTGCCAGCAGGATTGGGGGTGGAATCACTGAAGCTTTCTTT.

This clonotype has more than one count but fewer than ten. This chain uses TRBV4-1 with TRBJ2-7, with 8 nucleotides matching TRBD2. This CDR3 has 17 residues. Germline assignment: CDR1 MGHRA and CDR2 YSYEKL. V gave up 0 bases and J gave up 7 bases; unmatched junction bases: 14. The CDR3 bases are TGCGCCAGCAGCCAAGATCAGCGCGGGGGGACTCTGGGGGAGCAGTACTTC. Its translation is CASSQDQRGGTLGEQYF.

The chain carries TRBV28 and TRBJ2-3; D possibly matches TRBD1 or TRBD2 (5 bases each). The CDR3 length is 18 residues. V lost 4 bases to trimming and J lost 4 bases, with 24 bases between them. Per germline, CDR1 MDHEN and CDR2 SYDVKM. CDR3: CASSSRGGGGAAPDTQYF. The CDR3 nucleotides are TGTGCCAGCAGTTCCCGCGGTGGTGGGGGTGCGGCCCCAGATACGCAGTATTTT.

The CDR3 loop is CATSRDTEGGRTQYF. DNA for the CDR3: TGTGCCACCAGCAGAGATACAGAAGGGGGAAGGACCCAGTACTTC. The chain joins TRBV15 to TRBJ2-5; TRBD1 is a possible D gene (6 bases). V lost 0 bases, J lost 7 bases, and 15 bases lay in between. Germline CDR1 LNHNV, CDR2 YYDKDF (reference sequence). The CDR3 is made up of 15 amino acids.

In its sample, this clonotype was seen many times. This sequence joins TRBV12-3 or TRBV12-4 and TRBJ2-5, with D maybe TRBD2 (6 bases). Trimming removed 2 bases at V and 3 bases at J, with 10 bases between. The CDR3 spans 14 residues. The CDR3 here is CASSLRGGEETQYF. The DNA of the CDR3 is TGTGCCAGCAGTTTAAGGGGAGGTGAAGAGACCCAGTACTTC.

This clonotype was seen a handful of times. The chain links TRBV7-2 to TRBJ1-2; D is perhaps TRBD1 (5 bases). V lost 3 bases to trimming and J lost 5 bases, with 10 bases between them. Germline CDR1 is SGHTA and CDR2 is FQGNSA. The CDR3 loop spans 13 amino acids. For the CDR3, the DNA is TGTGCCAGCAGCTTCGACAGCCCGTATGGCTACACCTTC. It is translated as CASSFDSPYGYTF.

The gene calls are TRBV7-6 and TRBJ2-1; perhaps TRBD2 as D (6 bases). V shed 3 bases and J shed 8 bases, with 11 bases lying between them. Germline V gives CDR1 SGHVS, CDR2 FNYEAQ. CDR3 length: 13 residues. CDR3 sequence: CASSFGREDEQFF. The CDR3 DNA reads TGTGCCAGCAGCTTTGGTAGGGAGGATGAGCAGTTCTTC. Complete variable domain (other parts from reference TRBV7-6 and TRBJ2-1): GAGVSQSPRYKVTKRGQDVALRCDPISGHVSLYWYRQALGQGPEFLTYFNYEAQQDKSGLPNDRFSAERPEGSISTLTIQRTEQRDSAMYRCASSFGREDEQFFGPGTRLTVL.

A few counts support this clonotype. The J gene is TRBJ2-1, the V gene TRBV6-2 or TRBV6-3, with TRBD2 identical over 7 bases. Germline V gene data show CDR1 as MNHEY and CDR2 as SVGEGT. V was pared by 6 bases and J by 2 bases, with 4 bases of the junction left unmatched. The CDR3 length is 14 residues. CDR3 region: CASSHGGTYNEQFF. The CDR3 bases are TGTGCCAGCAGCCACGGGGGGACCTACAATGAGCAGTTCTTC.

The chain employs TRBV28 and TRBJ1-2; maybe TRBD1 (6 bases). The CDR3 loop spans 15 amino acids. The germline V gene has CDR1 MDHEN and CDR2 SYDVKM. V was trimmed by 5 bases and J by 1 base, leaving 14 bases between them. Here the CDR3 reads CASSIPRGLNYGYTF. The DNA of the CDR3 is TGTGCCAGCAGTATCCCCAGGGGACTTAACTATGGCTACACCTTC.

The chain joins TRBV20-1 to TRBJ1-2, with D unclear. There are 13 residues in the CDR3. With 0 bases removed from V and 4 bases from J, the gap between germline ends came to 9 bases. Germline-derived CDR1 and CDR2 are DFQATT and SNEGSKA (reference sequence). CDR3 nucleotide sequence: TGCAGTGCTAGAGATCGACGTAGCTATGGCTACACCTTC. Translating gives CSARDRRSYGYTF.

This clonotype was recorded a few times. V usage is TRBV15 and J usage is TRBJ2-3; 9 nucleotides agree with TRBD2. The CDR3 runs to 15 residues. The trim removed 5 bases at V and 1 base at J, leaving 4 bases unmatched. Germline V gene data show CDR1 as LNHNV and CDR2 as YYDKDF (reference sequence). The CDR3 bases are TGTGCCACCAGCCCCTCTAGCGGGGGCACAGATACGCAGTATTTT. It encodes CATSPSSGGTDTQYF.

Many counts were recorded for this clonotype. This CDR3 is CATSGTQGTDTQYF. CDR3 DNA sequence: TGTGCCACCTCCGGGACCCAGGGTACAGATACGCAGTATTTT. The rearrangement links TRBV28 to TRBJ2-3; D assignment may be TRBD1 or TRBD2 (5 bases each). This CDR3 spans 14 amino acids. The germline V gene has CDR1 MDHEN and CDR2 SYDVKM. The ends were cut back, 10 bases at V and 3 bases at J, with 17 bases in the middle.

The CDR3 DNA follows: TGTGCCAGCAGCCATACTGAACCGACTAGCGGGGGGGACACAGATACGCAGTATTTT. Amino acids: CASSHTEPTSGGDTDTQYF. The chain joins TRBV6-5 to TRBJ2-3; 14 bases match TRBD2. Germline V gene sequence: CDR1 MNHEY, CDR2 SVGAGI. J gave up 2 bases and V 6 bases, and 13 bases lay outside the gene matches. The CDR3 sequence is 19 residues long.

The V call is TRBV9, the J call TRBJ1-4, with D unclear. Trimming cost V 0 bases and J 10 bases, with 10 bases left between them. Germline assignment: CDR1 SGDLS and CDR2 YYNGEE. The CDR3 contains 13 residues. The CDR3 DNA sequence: TGTGCCAGCAGCGTAGGAGGGCTGGGAAAACTGTTTTTT. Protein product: CASSVGGLGKLFF.

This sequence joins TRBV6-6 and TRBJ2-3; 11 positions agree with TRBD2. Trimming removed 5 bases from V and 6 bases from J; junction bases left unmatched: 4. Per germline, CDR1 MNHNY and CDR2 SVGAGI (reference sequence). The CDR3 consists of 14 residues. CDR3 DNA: TGTGCCAGCAGTAGACTAGCGGGGCTTGATACGCAGTATTTT. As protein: CASSRLAGLDTQYF.

This CDR3 is CSARVPAGGTDTQYF. DNA of the CDR3: TGCAGTGCTAGAGTTCCAGCGGGGGGGACAGATACGCAGTATTTT. The chain couples TRBV20-1 to TRBJ2-3; 10 bases fit TRBD2. The CDR3 extends over 15 amino acids. The germline gives CDR1 DFQATT, CDR2 SNEGSKA (reference sequence). The ends lost 1 base at V and 3 bases at J; junction bases unmatched: 4.

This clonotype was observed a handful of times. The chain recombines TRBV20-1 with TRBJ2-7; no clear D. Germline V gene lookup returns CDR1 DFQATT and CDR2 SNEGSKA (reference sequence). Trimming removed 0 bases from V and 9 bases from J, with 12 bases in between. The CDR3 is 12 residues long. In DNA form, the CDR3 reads TGCAGTGCTAGAGAAGGGCAGAGTGGGCAGTACTTC. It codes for CSAREGQSGQYF.

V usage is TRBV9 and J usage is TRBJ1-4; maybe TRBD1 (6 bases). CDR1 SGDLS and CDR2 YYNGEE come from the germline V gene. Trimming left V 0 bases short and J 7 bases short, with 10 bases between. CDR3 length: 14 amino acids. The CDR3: CASSVVPDSEKLFF. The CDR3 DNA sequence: TGTGCCAGCAGCGTAGTACCGGACAGTGAAAAACTGTTTTTT.

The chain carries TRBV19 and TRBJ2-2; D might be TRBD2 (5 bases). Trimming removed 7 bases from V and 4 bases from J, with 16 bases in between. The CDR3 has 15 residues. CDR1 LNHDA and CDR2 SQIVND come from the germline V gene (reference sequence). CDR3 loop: CASIKDGGFTGELFF. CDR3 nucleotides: TGTGCCAGTATAAAGGACGGAGGCTTCACCGGGGAGCTGTTTTTT.

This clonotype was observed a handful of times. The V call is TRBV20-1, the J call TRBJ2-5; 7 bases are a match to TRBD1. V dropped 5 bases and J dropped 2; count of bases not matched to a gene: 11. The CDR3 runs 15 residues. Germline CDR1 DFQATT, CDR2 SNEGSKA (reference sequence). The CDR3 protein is CSARRDRGVQETQYF. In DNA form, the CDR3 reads TGCAGTGCTCGCCGGGACAGAGGGGTTCAAGAGACCCAGTACTTC.

The DNA for the CDR3 is TGTGCCACCAGTAGGGACGGGGGTAATGAGCAGTTCTTC. Translating it yields CATSRDGGNEQFF. The V and J genes are TRBV24-1 and TRBJ2-1; tentatively, D is TRBD2 (6 bases). The germline gives CDR1 KGHDR, CDR2 SFDVKD. The V and J ends lost 6 bases and 7 bases respectively, with 12 bases between them. This CDR3 spans 13 amino acids.

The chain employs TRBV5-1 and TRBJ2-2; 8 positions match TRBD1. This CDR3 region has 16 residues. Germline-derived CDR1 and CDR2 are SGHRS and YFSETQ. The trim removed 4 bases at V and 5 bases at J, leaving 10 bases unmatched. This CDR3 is CASSPSTGAFTGELFF. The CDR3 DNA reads TGCGCCAGCAGCCCTTCGACAGGGGCGTTTACCGGGGAGCTGTTTTTT.